One sample yielded the 25 T cell receptor beta chains listed below, sequenced in a study of T-cell reconstitution after alpha-beta-depleted transplantation in children. The authors prepared the TCRbeta library with unique molecular identifiers. TCRdb analysed the PCR reads with MiXCR anew, one entry per CDR3 protein. The table has approximately 240,000 distinct CDR3 sequences, approximately 10% seen once. The sequencing used PBMCs, collected before TCRalphabeta/CD19-depleted stem cell transplant. These receptors were taken from a child less than two years old with acute myeloid leukemia, due to receive a stem cell transplant.

The sample holds many counts of this clonotype. The chain carries TRBV7-2 and TRBJ2-3; 10 nucleotides line up with TRBD1. Losses at the gene ends were 5 bases for V and 4 bases for J; bases not matched to a gene: 3. Germline V gene sequence: CDR1 SGHTA, CDR2 FQGNSA. The CDR3 consists of 14 residues. The CDR3, as DNA: TGTGCCAGCAGCGGGACAGGGGCGGCAGATACGCAGTATTTT. This codes for CASSGTGAADTQYF.

To note about this clonotype: With a much larger clone just one base away, this may be a read error. The J gene is TRBJ2-6, the V gene TRBV5-6, with D unresolved. The CDR3 runs 17 residues. Looked up from germline, CDR1 is SGHDT and CDR2 is YYEEEE. Trimming cost V 1 base and J 0 bases, with 11 bases left between them. The CDR3 bases are TGTGCCAGCAGCTTGCCCCTGCATTTCTCTGGGGCCAACGTCCTGACTTTC. It encodes CASSLPLHFSGANVLTF.

This chain uses TRBV28 with TRBJ2-2; perhaps D is TRBD1 or TRBD2 (6 bases each). The V end was cut by 9 bases, the J end by 2 bases, with 16 bases between. There are 15 residues in the CDR3. Germline-derived CDR1 and CDR2 are MDHEN and SYDVKM. CDR3 residues: CASFGGGGNTGELFF. CDR3 nucleotide sequence: TGTGCCAGTTTCGGAGGGGGAGGCAACACCGGGGAGCTGTTTTTT.

Regarding this clonotype: A much larger clone differs from this one at a single base, so this may be a read error. The rearrangement links TRBV7-8 to TRBJ1-4; D not certain. This CDR3 has 16 residues. The V gene's germline CDR1 is SGHVS and CDR2 FQNEAQ. CDR3 nucleotide sequence: TGTGCCGGCAGCTTAGGCGGGTTTGCAACTAATGAAAAACTGTTTTTT. Translation: CAGSLGGFATNEKLFF.

The chain links TRBV9 to TRBJ2-4; 10 bases agree with TRBD2. The CDR3 sequence is 18 residues long. Looked up from germline, CDR1 is SGDLS and CDR2 is YYNGEE. V gave up 0 bases and J gave up 6 bases; unmatched junction bases: 12. The CDR3 sequence is CASSVEGPSGGPTNIQYF. CDR3 DNA sequence: TGTGCCAGCAGCGTAGAAGGGCCTAGCGGGGGCCCGACAAACATTCAGTACTTC.

The V call is TRBV5-1, the J call TRBJ2-3; D call uncertain. The CDR3 has 15 amino acids. Germline CDR1 and CDR2: SGHRS and YFSETQ. V dropped 1 base and J dropped 0 bases, with 9 bases sitting between them. The CDR3 coding sequence is TGCGCCAGCAGCTTGTACAGCCCTAGCACAGATACGCAGTATTTT. Its protein is CASSLYSPSTDTQYF.

Worth noting for this clonotype: This could be a read error, since a much larger clone is one nucleotide away. The chain recombines TRBV12-5 with TRBJ2-7; a possible D gene is TRBD2 (5 bases). CDR1 is LGHNT, CDR2 FRNRAP, per germline. There are 11 residues in the CDR3. The CDR3 loop reads CTSGPGEEQYF. The CDR3 DNA follows: TGTACTAGTGGTCCCGGGGAAGAGCAGTACTTC. The whole variable domain, remainder taken from reference TRBV12-5 and TRBJ2-7, is DARVTQTPRHKVTEMGQEVTMRCQPILGHNTVFWYRQTMMQGLELLAYFRNRAPLDDSGMPKDRFSAEMPDATLATLKIQPSEPRDSAVYFCTSGPGEEQYFGPGTRLTVT.

At least ten counts were recorded for this clonotype. The chain joins TRBV12-3 or TRBV12-4 to TRBJ1-5, with a possible D match to TRBD1 (6 bases). CDR3 length: 15 amino acids. V was shortened by 0 bases and J by 6 bases, with 12 bases between the two germline ends. The CDR3 DNA reads as TGTGCCAGCAGTTTAGCGTTAAGGGGGATTCAGCCCCAGCATTTT. Its protein is CASSLALRGIQPQHF.

This clonotype was observed at least ten times. This rearrangement joins TRBV28 to TRBJ2-2; 9 nucleotides align to TRBD1. In germline, CDR1 is MDHEN, CDR2 SYDVKM. J gave up 1 base and V 5 bases, and 5 bases lay outside the gene matches. The CDR3 loop spans 16 amino acids. The CDR3 protein is CASSRTGALNTGELFF. CDR3 coding DNA: TGTGCCAGCAGTCGGACAGGGGCCTTGAACACCGGGGAGCTGTTTTTT.

In its sample, this clonotype was seen many times. This chain connects TRBV6-2 or TRBV6-3 to TRBJ2-4, with 8 positions matching TRBD2. CDR1 is MNHEY, CDR2 SVGEGT, per germline. After removal of 7 bases from V and 0 bases from J, the junction contained 14 bases not matched to a gene. The CDR3 spans 18 residues. The CDR3 loop reads CASNRRLTLAGAKNIQYF. The CDR3 DNA sequence: TGTGCCAGCAACCGGAGACTAACTCTAGCGGGAGCCAAAAACATTCAGTACTTC.

Of note for this clonotype: A much larger clonotype is one base distant, so this may be a read error. The V call is TRBV7-2, the J call TRBJ2-7; D perhaps matches TRBD2 (5 bases). The CDR3 runs to 15 residues. Germline V gene lookup returns CDR1 SGHTA and CDR2 FQGNSA. V was cut by 0 bases and J by 3 bases, with 12 bases left in between. Here the CDR3 reads CASSLALASFYEQYF. In nucleotides, the CDR3 is TGTGCCAGCAGCTTAGCTCTTGCTAGCTTCTACGAGCAGTACTTC.

There are many counts of this clonotype. The CDR3 is CASSQVGGELFF. CDR3 DNA sequence: TGTGCCAGCAGCCAAGTCGGCGGGGAGCTGTTTTTT. The chain carries TRBV4-2 and TRBJ2-2; D gene unclear. Germline values: CDR1 LGHNA, CDR2 YNFKEQ. V was pared by 1 base and J by 7 bases, with 4 bases between. The CDR3 extends over 12 amino acids.

This clonotype has ten or more counts. The gene calls are TRBV5-1 and TRBJ1-1; D call uncertain. CDR1 is SGHRS, CDR2 YFSETQ, per germline. This CDR3 comprises 11 residues. The V gene lost 4 bases and the J gene lost 3 bases, with 4 bases spanning the gap. CDR3 region: CASSRDTEAFF. In DNA form, the CDR3 reads TGCGCCAGCAGCCGGGACACTGAAGCTTTCTTT.

This clonotype was counted ten times or more. DNA for the CDR3: TGTGCCACAGCTGGGACAGGGGGAGGGCAGCCCCAGCATTTT. Protein: CATAGTGGGQPQHF. V and J are TRBV24-1 and TRBJ1-5; 11 positions agree with TRBD1. V lost 10 bases to trimming and J lost 7 bases; unmatched junction nucleotides: 8. The CDR3 covers 14 residues. CDR1 is KGHDR, CDR2 SFDVKD, per germline.

This clonotype was recorded at least ten times. This chain joins TRBV4-2 and TRBJ1-3; 7 nucleotides line up with TRBD1. CDR1 is LGHNA and CDR2 is YNFKEQ in the germline V gene. CDR3 length: 18 residues. J was trimmed by 0 bases and V by 1 base; bases with no gene match: 9. The CDR3 loop is CASSQASAGGTSGNTIYF. Written as DNA, the CDR3 is TGTGCCAGCAGCCAAGCATCGGCAGGGGGAACCTCTGGAAACACCATATATTTT.

This clonotype was counted between two and nine times. The chain uses TRBV19 and TRBJ1-3; 10 bases are shared with TRBD1. V gave up 6 bases and J gave up 7 bases; unmatched junction bases: 6. In germline, CDR1 is LNHDA, CDR2 SQIVND (reference sequence). This CDR3 comprises 14 residues. CDR3: CASRGQGIVNTIYF. The DNA of the CDR3 is TGTGCCAGTAGGGGACAGGGGATAGTGAACACCATATATTTT.

There are many counts of this clonotype. The genes are TRBV24-1 and TRBJ2-2; D not resolved. The CDR3 sequence is 12 residues long. Germline V CDR1 and CDR2: KGHDR, SFDVKD. Trimming cost V 6 bases and J 7 bases, with 8 bases left between them. CDR3 loop: CATSRLYGELFF. CDR3 DNA sequence: TGTGCCACCAGTAGGCTCTACGGGGAGCTGTTTTTT.

This chain uses TRBV25-1 with TRBJ1-2; tentative D call: TRBD1 (6 bases). CDR3 size: 15 residues. Trimming stripped 4 bases from V and 4 bases from J, with 16 bases between. Germline values: CDR1 MGHDK, CDR2 SYGVNS. The CDR3 coding sequence is TGTGCCAGCAGTGGTAAGGGGGTTGTAGGCTATGGCTACACCTTC. Translation gives CASSGKGVVGYGYTF.

At least ten counts were recorded for this clonotype. The chain employs TRBV6-2 or TRBV6-3 and TRBJ1-5; D may be TRBD1 (5 bases). The CDR3 runs to 16 residues. V was shortened by 2 bases and J by 3 bases, with 14 bases between the two germline ends. From germline, CDR1 is MNHEY and CDR2 SVGEGT. The CDR3 sequence is CASSYPDRGTNQPQHF. The CDR3 coding sequence is TGTGCCAGCAGTTACCCCGATCGGGGCACCAATCAGCCCCAGCATTTT.

This clonotype was seen repeatedly, ten times or more. The V gene is TRBV11-3, the J gene TRBJ1-1; D is ambiguous. V dropped 6 bases and J dropped 4 bases, with 15 bases sitting between them. The CDR3 runs to 14 residues. Germline V gene sequence: CDR1 SGHNT, CDR2 YENEEA. The CDR3 bases are TGTGCCAGCAGTCTGACACGTTCCAGCACTGAAGCTTTCTTT. Its translation: CASSLTRSSTEAFF.

The rearrangement uses TRBV18 and TRBJ2-7; 12 bases map to TRBD2. The length of the CDR3 is 16 residues. Germline CDR1 is KGHSH and CDR2 is LQKENI. After removal of 5 bases from V and 0 bases from J, the junction contained 5 bases not matched to a gene. CDR3 nucleotides: TGTGCCAGCTCATTTACTAGCGGGGGGTCCTCCTACGAGCAGTACTTC. Its translation is CASSFTSGGSSYEQYF.

This clonotype was seen many times. The J gene is TRBJ2-2, the V gene TRBV5-6, with TRBD2 identical over 7 bases. V shed 4 bases and J 1 base; nucleotides not matched to a gene: 7. The CDR3 extends over 16 amino acids. In germline, CDR1 is SGHDT, CDR2 YYEEEE. The CDR3 region is CASSRSVAGNTGELFF. CDR3 DNA sequence: TGTGCCAGCAGCCGGAGTGTAGCGGGGAACACCGGGGAGCTGTTTTTT. Full variable domain (outside the CDR3, taken from reference TRBV5-6 and TRBJ2-2): DAGVTQSPTHLIKTRGQQVTLRCSPKSGHDTVSWYQQALGQGPQFIFQYYEEEERQRGNFPDRFSGHQFPNYSSELNVNALLLGDSALYLCASSRSVAGNTGELFFGEGSRLTVL.

This clonotype showed up many times. The V call is TRBV5-1, the J call TRBJ1-2; 7 bases are a match to TRBD1. The CDR3 sequence is 14 residues long. Germline V CDR1 and CDR2: SGHRS, YFSETQ. Germline trimming cut 4 bases from V and 6 bases from J; bases unmatched to any gene: 9. CDR3 sequence (DNA): TGCGCCAGCAGCCTGGAGGGGGCCGGACATGGCTACACCTTC. Translation gives CASSLEGAGHGYTF.

This clonotype was found many times. The genes are TRBV24-1 and TRBJ2-2, with D possibly being TRBD2 (5 bases). The ends were cut back, 4 bases at V and 5 bases at J, with 10 bases in the middle. The CDR3 has 14 residues. Germline assignment: CDR1 KGHDR and CDR2 SFDVKD. The CDR3 bases are TGTGCCACCAGTGAGGGAGTCGAAACCGGGGAGCTGTTTTTT. This translates into CATSEGVETGELFF.

This clonotype was seen ten or more times. This chain uses TRBV3-1 with TRBJ1-2; D is perhaps TRBD1 (5 bases). V gave up 2 bases and J gave up 8 bases, with 9 bases separating them. Germline V gene data show CDR1 as LGHDT and CDR2 as YNNKEL (reference sequence). This CDR3 region has 12 residues. The CDR3 spells CASSQMDKGYTF. For the CDR3, the DNA is TGTGCCAGCAGCCAAATGGACAAAGGCTACACCTTC.